The rows below give T cell receptor beta chains drawn from one sample of a study of cytomegalovirus exposure and HLA in healthy donors. The data were produced by immunoSEQ multiplex PCR, yet TCRdb's version contains in-frame clones alone and is incomplete. This table has about 57,000 clones, about 80% appearing once. Sequencing was carried out using PBMCs. Receptors originate from a young man in good health and CMV-seronegative. Each CDR3 is given with its conserved first and last residue. A D gene is named only where the DNA matches it firmly. Rows may omit the clone size; those that give it use once, few, many or a size class.

D	J	V	size	CDR3	DNA
TRBD2	TRBJ2-1	TRBV5-1	.	CASSFRPSGGPLGNEQFF	TGCGCCAGCAGCTTTCGACCTAGCGGGGGACCCCTTGGCAATGAGCAGTTCTTC
.	TRBJ2-7	TRBV12-5	.	CASGLGEAYEQYF	TGTGCTAGTGGTTTGGGTGAGGCCTACGAGCAGTACTTC
TRBD1	TRBJ2-7	TRBV5-5	.	CASSLGDRDMGEQYF	TGTGCCAGCAGCTTAGGGGACAGGGATATGGGCGAGCAGTACTTC
TRBD1	TRBJ2-7	TRBV19	.	CASSIRAGTGRFGAAEQYF	TGTGCCAGTAGTATCCGCGCCGGGACAGGACGATTTGGGGCCGCAGAGCAGTACTTC
TRBD1	TRBJ1-1	TRBV18	.	CASSQWVTGGGTEAFF	TGTGCCAGCTCCCAATGGGTGACAGGGGGGGGCACTGAAGCTTTCTTT
.	TRBJ2-7	TRBV19	.	CAVKTHSDGTF	TGTGCCGTTAAAACCCATTCCGACGGGACATTC
TRBD1	TRBJ1-1	TRBV18	.	CASSRTGQGTEAFF	TGTGCCAGCTCACGTACGGGACAGGGGACTGAAGCTTTCTTT
.	TRBJ1-2	TRBV6-1	.	CARGGPYYGYTF	TGTGCCCGGGGGGGGCCTTACTATGGCTACACCTTC
.	TRBJ2-7	TRBV11-2	.	CASSLASYEQYF	TGTGCCAGCAGCTTAGCCAGTTACGAGCAGTACTTC
TRBD2	TRBJ2-5	TRBV2	.	CASSLSSGRGKETQYF	TGTGCCAGCAGCCTTTCTAGCGGGAGAGGGAAAGAGACCCAGTACTTC
TRBD2	TRBJ2-7	TRBV5-4	.	CASSFLVLTSGASYEQYF	TGTGCCAGCAGCTTTTTAGTACTAACTAGCGGGGCCTCCTACGAGCAGTACTTC
TRBD1	TRBJ2-1	TRBV27	.	CASSLSGTGGWNEQFF	TGTGCCAGCAGTTTATCCGGGACAGGGGGCTGGAATGAGCAGTTCTTC
.	TRBJ1-6	TRBV15	.	CATSRVPQLTLHF	TGTGCCACCAGCAGAGTCCCCCAACTCACCCTCCACTTT
TRBD2	TRBJ2-3	TRBV2	.	CASSGPSGRARNTQYF	TGTGCCAGCAGTGGACCTAGCGGGAGGGCCAGAAATACGCAGTATTTT
.	TRBJ1-2	TRBV5-1	once	CASSRDSNYGYTF	TGCGCCAGCAGCCGCGACAGCAACTATGGCTACACCTTC
.	TRBJ1-5	TRBV6-6	few	CASTLGGGNQPQHF	TGTGCCAGCACTCTGGGAGGGGGCAATCAGCCCCAGCATTTT
TRBD1	TRBJ1-2	TRBV7-8	.	CASSPGQGAFGYTF	TGTGCCAGCAGCCCGGGACAGGGGGCTTTTGGCTACACCTTC
TRBD2	TRBJ2-2	TRBV4-1	once	CASSQLPIAGGGTGELFF	TGCGCCAGCAGCCAACTACCTATAGCGGGAGGGGGGACCGGGGAGCTGTTTTTT
TRBD1	TRBJ2-1	TRBV6-5	.	CASSPQGAYNEQFF	TGTGCCAGCAGCCCCCAGGGGGCCTACAATGAGCAGTTCTTC
TRBD1	TRBJ2-3	TRBV29-1	.	CSVDPGQGNTDTQYF	TGCAGCGTAGATCCGGGACAGGGGAACACAGATACGCAGTATTTT
TRBD1	TRBJ2-2	TRBV6-4	.	CASSKGATGELFF	TGTGCCAGCAGTAAGGGGGCCACCGGGGAGCTGTTTTTT
TRBD1	TRBJ2-2	TRBV6-6	many	CASSSTGGSTGELFF	TGTGCCAGCAGTTCGACAGGGGGAAGCACCGGGGAGCTGTTTTTT
TRBD2	TRBJ2-5	TRBV9	.	CASSTGLAGGETQYF	TGTGCCAGCAGCACGGGACTAGCGGGAGGAGAGACCCAGTACTTC
.	TRBJ1-1	TRBV6-5	.	CASSKQGAAFF	TGTGCCAGCAGTAAGCAGGGTGCCGCTTTCTTT
.	TRBJ2-7	TRBV4-3	.	CASSQVRGSYEQYF	TGCGCCAGCAGCCAAGTCCGGGGTTCCTACGAGCAGTACTTC
.	TRBJ2-5	TRBV5-1	.	CASRVRSGERTETQYF	TGCGCCAGCAGAGTAAGGTCAGGGGAGAGAACAGAGACCCAGTACTTC
.	TRBJ2-2	TRBV6-5	.	CASRTGTGELFF	TGTGCCAGCAGGACAGGCACCGGGGAGCTGTTTTTT
TRBD1	TRBJ2-7	TRBV7-7	.	CASSPRDRGYEQYF	TGTGCTAGCAGTCCCCGGGACAGGGGCTACGAGCAGTACTTC
.	TRBJ2-4	TRBV27	once	CASSSFPGANIQYF	TGTGCCAGCAGTTCTTTTCCTGGGGCAAACATTCAGTACTTC
TRBD2	TRBJ2-7	TRBV7-6	.	CASSLGGGTYEQYF	TGTGCCAGCAGCTTAGGGGGGGGGACCTACGAGCAGTACTTC
TRBD2	TRBJ2-7	TRBV29-1	once	CSAEGTSGRAHEQYF	TGCAGCGCCGAAGGGACTAGCGGGAGGGCCCACGAGCAGTACTTC
.	TRBJ1-4	TRBV19	few	CATKRDHATNEKLFF	TGTGCCACCAAGCGAGATCATGCAACTAATGAAAAACTGTTTTTT
.	TRBJ2-7	TRBV6-5	few	CASSYLGHYEQYF	TGTGCCAGCAGTTACTTAGGACACTACGAGCAGTACTTC
.	TRBJ2-2	TRBV6-1	.	CASSSLGETGELFF	TGTGCCAGCAGCTCCTTAGGAGAAACCGGGGAGCTGTTTTTT
.	TRBJ2-5	TRBV11-2	.	CASSSSGLLQETQYF	TGTGCCAGCAGCTCCTCGGGACTCCTCCAAGAGACCCAGTACTTC
.	TRBJ2-5	TRBV11-2	.	CASSLGGVWTQYF	TGTGCCAGCAGCTTAGGAGGAGTCTGGACCCAGTACTTC
TRBD1	TRBJ1-1	TRBV12-5	once	CASGSWTGEAFF	TGTGCTAGTGGTTCATGGACAGGTGAAGCTTTCTTT
TRBD1	TRBJ2-2	TRBV25-1	.	CASSHPGQGRLTGELFF	TGTGCCAGCAGTCATCCGGGACAGGGGCGTCTCACCGGGGAGCTGTTTTTT
.	TRBJ2-2	TRBV4-1	.	CASSPGTTNTGELFF	TGCGCCAGCAGCCCCGGGACAACGAACACCGGGGAGCTGTTTTTT
.	TRBJ1-3	TRBV4-1	.	CASRPDLAGGNTIYF	TGCGCCAGCAGACCCGATCTGGCAGGAGGAAACACCATATATTTT
.	TRBJ1-4	TRBV5-1	.	CASSLDGFTGELFF	TGCGCCAGCAGCTTGGATGGGTTCACGGGGGAACTGTTTTTT
.	TRBJ1-1	TRBV5-4	.	CASSRAGETEAFF	TGTGCCAGCAGCCGGGCAGGGGAGACTGAAGCTTTCTTT
.	TRBJ1-2	TRBV7-2	.	CASSLDRTVKGYTF	TGTGCCAGCAGCTTAGATCGGACAGTCAAAGGCTACACCTTC
.	TRBJ2-3	TRBV5-4	medium-sized	CASSYGDTQYF	TGTGCCAGCAGTTACGGAGATACGCAGTATTTT
.	TRBJ1-6	TRBV5-4	few	CASSFGSDSPLHF	TGTGCCAGCAGCTTCGGGTCTGATTCACCCCTCCACTTT
.	TRBJ2-7	TRBV7-2	.	CASSLEIRATYEQYF	TGTGCCAGCAGCTTAGAGATCAGGGCGACCTACGAGCAGTACTTC
.	TRBJ2-7	TRBV7-2	.	CASSRRLDGSYEQYF	TGTGCCAGCAGCCGACGACTTGACGGGAGCTACGAGCAGTACTTC
.	TRBJ2-2	TRBV13	.	CASSHGVLAVNTGELFF	TGTGCCAGCAGCCACGGCGTTCTAGCCGTGAACACCGGGGAGCTGTTTTTT